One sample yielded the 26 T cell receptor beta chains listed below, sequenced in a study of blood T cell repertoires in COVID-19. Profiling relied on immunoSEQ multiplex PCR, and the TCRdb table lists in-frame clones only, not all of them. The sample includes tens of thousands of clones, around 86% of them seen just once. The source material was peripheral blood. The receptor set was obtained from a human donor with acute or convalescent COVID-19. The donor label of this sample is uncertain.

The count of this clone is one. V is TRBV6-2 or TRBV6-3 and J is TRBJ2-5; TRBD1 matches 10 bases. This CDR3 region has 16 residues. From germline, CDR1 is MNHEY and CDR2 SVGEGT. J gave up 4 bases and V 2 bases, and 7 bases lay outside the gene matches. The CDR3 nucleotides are TGTGCCAGCAGTTACGGGGACAGGGGTATTCGAGAGACCCAGTACTTC. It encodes CASSYGDRGIRETQYF.

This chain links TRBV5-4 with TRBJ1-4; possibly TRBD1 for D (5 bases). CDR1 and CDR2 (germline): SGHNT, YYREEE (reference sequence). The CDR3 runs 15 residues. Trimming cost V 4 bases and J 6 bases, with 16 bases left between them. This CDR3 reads CASSNSRVTDEKLFF. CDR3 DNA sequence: TGTGCCAGCAGCAACTCCAGGGTGACGGATGAAAAACTGTTTTTT.

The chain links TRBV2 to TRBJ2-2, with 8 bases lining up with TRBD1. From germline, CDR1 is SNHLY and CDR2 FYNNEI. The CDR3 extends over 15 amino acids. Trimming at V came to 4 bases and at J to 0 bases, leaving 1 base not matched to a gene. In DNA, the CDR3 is TGTGCCAGCAGTGCAGGGGGCGCGAACACCGGGGAGCTGTTTTTT. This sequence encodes CASSAGGANTGELFF.

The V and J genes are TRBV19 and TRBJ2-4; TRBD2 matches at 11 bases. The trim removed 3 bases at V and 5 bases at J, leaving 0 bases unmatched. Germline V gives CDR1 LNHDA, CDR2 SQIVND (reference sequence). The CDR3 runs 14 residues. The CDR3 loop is CASSMGLAENIQYF. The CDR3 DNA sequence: TGTGCCAGTAGTATGGGACTAGCGGAAAACATTCAGTACTTC.

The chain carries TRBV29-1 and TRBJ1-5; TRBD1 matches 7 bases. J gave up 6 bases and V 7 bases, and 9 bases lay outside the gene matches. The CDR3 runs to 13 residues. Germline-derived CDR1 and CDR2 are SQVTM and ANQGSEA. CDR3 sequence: CSANTGVGQPQHF. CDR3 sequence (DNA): TGCAGCGCCAATACAGGGGTAGGTCAGCCCCAGCATTTT.

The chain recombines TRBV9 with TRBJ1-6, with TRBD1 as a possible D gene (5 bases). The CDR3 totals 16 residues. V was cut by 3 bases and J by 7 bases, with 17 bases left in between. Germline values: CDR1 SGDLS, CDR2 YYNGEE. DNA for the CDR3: TGTGCCAGCAGCGGATTGGACACTTTGAGGAATTCACCCCTCCACTTT. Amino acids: CASSGLDTLRNSPLHF.

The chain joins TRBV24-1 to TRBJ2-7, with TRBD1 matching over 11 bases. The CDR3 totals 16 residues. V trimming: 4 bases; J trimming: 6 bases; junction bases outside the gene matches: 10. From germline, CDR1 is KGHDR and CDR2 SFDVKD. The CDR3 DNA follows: TGTGCCACCAGTGACGCCGGGACAGGGGGGCTGCTCGAGCAGTACTTC. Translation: CATSDAGTGGLLEQYF.

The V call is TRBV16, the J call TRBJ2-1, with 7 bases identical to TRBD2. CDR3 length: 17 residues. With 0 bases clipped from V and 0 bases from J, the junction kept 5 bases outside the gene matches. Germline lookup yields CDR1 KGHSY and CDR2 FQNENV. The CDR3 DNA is TGTGCCAGCAGCCAATCAGATGGCGGGAGCTCCTACAATGAGCAGTTCTTC. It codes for CASSQSDGGSSYNEQFF.

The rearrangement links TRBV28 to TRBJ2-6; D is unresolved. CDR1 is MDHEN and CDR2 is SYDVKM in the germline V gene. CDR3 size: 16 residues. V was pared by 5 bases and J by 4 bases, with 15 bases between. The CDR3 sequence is CASSLPPGSGANVLTF. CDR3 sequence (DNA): TGTGCCAGCAGTCTCCCCCCTGGCTCCGGGGCCAACGTCCTGACTTTC.

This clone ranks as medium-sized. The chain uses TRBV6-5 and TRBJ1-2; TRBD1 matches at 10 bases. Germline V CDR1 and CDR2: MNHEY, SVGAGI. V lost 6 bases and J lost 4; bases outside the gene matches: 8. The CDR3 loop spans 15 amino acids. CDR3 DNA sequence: TGTGCCAGCAGGCCAGGGACAGGGGCGGCCTATGGCTACACCTTC. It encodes CASRPGTGAAYGYTF.

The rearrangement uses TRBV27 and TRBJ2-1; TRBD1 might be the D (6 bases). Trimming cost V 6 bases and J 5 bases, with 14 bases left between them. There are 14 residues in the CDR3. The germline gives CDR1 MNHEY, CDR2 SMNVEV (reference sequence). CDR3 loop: CASSFGDRNNEQFF. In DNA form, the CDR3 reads TGTGCCAGCAGCTTCGGCGACAGGAACAATGAGCAGTTCTTC.

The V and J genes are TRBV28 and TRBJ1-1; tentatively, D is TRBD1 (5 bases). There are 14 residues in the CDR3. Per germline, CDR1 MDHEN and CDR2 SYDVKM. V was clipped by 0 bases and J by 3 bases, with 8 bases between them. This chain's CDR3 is CASSLWSGDTEAFF. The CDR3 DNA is TGTGCCAGCAGTTTATGGTCGGGGGACACTGAAGCTTTCTTT.

The CDR3 bases are TGTGCCAGCAGCCCGGGAGGCTCCTCTTCCTACGAGCAGTACTTC. This gives the protein CASSPGGSSSYEQYF. The chain is built from TRBV7-9 and TRBJ2-7; 7 bases match TRBD2. This CDR3 region has 15 residues. V lost 5 bases and J lost 1; bases outside the gene matches: 8. Per germline, CDR1 SEHNR and CDR2 FQNEAQ (reference sequence).

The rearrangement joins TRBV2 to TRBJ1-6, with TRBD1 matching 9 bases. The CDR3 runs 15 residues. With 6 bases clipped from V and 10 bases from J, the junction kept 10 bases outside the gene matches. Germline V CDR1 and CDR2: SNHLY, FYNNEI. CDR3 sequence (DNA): TGTGCCAGCAGGGCCCAGACAGGGGGGGAGTCACCCCTCCACTTT. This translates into CASRAQTGGESPLHF.

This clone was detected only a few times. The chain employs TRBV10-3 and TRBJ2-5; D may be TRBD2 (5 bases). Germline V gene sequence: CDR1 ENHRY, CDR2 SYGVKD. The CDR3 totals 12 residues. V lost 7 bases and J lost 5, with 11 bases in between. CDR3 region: CAIMGSGETQYF. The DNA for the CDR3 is TGTGCCATCATGGGGTCGGGGGAGACCCAGTACTTC.

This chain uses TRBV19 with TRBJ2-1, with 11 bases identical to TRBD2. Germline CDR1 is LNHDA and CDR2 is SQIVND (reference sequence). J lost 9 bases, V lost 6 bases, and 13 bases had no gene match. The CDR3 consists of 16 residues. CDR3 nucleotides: TGTGCCAGTAGGGGAAATAGCGGGAGGGCGTATTTTGAGCAGTTCTTC. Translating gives CASRGNSGRAYFEQFF.

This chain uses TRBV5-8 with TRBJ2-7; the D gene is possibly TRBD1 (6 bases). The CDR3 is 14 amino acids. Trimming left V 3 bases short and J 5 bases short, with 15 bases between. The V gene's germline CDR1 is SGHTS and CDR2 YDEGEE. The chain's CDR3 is CASSSYRVRNEQYF. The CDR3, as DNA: TGTGCCAGCAGCTCCTACAGGGTTCGGAACGAGCAGTACTTC.

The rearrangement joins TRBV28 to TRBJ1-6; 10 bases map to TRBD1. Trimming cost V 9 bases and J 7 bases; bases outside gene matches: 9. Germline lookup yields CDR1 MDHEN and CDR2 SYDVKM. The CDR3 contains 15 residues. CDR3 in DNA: TGTGCCAGTCAGGACAGGGGGGGGAAAAATTCACCCCTCCACTTT. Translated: CASQDRGGKNSPLHF.

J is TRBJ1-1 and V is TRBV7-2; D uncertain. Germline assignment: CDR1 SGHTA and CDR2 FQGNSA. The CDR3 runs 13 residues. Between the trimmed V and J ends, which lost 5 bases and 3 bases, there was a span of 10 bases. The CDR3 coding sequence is TGTGCCAGCAGCCCCATGCAGGACACTGAAGCTTTCTTT. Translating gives CASSPMQDTEAFF.

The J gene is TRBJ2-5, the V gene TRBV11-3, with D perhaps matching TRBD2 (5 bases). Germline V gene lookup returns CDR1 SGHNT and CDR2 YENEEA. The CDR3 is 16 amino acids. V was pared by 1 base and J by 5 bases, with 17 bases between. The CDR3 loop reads CASSLVVDGSGETQYF. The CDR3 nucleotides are TGTGCCAGCAGCTTAGTCGTAGACGGATCGGGGGAGACCCAGTACTTC.

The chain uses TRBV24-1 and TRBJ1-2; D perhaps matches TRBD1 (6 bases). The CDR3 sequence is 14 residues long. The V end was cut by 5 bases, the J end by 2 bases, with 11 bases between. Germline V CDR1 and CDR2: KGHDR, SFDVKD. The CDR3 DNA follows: TGTGCCACCAGTGCCGGGACAATAAACTATGGCTACACCTTC. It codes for CATSAGTINYGYTF.

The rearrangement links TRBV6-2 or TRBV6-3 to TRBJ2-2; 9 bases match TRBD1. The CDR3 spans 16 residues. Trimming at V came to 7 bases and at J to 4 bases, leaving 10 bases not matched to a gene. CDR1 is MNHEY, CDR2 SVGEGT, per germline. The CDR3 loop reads CASNPGGQGSTGELFF. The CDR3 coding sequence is TGTGCCAGCAACCCCGGGGGACAGGGCAGCACCGGGGAGCTGTTTTTT.

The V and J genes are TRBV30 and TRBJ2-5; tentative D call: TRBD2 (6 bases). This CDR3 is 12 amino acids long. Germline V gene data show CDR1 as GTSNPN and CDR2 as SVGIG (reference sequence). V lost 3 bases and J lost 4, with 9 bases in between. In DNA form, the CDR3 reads TGTGCCTGGAGGGATAGCGGAGAGACCCAGTACTTC. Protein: CAWRDSGETQYF.

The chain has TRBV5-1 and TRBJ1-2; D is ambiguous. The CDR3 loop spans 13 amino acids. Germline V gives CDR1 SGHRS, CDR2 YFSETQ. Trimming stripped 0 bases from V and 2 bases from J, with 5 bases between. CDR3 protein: CASSLVENYGYTF. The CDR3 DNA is TGCGCCAGCAGCTTGGTTGAGAACTATGGCTACACCTTC.

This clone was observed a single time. The DNA for the CDR3 is TGTGCCAGCAGCCGTAGACAGGGACTTCAGCCCCAGCATTTT. It codes for CASSRRQGLQPQHF. The rearrangement links TRBV6-2 or TRBV6-3 to TRBJ1-5; 7 bases match TRBD1. The CDR3 extends over 14 amino acids. Germline loops: CDR1 MNHEY, CDR2 SVGEGT. V shed 6 bases, J shed 6 bases, and the junction held 8 bases outside the gene matches.

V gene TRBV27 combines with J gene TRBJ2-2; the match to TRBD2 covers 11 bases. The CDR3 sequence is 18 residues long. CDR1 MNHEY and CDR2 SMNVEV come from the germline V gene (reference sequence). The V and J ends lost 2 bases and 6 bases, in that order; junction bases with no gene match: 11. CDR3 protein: CASSLGRLAGGYSGELFF. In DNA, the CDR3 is TGTGCCAGCAGTTTAGGTCGGCTAGCGGGGGGTTACTCCGGGGAGCTGTTTTTT.